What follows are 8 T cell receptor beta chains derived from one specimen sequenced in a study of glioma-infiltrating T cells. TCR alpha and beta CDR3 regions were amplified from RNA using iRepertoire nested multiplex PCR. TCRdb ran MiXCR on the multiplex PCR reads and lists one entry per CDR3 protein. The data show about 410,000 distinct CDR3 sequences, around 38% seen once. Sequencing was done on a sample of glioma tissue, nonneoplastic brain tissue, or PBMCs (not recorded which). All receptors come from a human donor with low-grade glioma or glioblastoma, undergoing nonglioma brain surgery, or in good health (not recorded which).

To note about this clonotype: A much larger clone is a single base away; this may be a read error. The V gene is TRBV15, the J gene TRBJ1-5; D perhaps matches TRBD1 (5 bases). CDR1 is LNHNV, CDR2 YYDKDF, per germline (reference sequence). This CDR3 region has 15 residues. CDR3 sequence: CATSRGYRTGQHQHF. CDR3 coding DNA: TGTGCCACCAGCAGAGGGTACAGGACCGGGCAGCACCAGCATTTT. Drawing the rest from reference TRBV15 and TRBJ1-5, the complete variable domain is DAMVIQNPRYQVTQFGKPVTLSCSQTLNHNVMYWYQQKSSQAPKLLFHYYDKDFNNEADTPDNFQSRRPNTSFCFLDIRSPGLGDTAMYLCATSRGYRTGQHQHFGDGTRLSIL.

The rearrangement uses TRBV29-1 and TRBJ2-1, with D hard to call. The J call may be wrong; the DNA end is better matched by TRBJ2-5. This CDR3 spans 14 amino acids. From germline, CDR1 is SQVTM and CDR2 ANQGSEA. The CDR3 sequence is CSVPRIEYQETQYF. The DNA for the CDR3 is TGCAGCGTTCCCCGGATTGAGTACCAAGAGACCCAGTACTTC.

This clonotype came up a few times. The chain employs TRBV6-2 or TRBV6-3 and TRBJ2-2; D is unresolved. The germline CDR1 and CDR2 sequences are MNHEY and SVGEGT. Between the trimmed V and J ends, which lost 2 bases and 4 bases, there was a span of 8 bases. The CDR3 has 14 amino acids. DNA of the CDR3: TGTGCCAGCAGTTACCGAAAATTCACCGGGGAGCTGTTTTTT. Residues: CASSYRKFTGELFF.

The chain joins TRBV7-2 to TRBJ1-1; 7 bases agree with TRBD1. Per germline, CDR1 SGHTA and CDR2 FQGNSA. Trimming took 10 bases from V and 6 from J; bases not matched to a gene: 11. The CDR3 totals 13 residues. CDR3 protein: CATRDSVHSEAFF. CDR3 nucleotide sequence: TGTGCCACTAGGGACAGCGTACACTCTGAAGCTTTCTTT.

The CDR3 DNA is TGCAGTGCTAGAGTCAGGGTGACGAACACTGAAGCTTTCTTT. Translation: CSARVRVTNTEAFF. This chain uses TRBV20-1 with TRBJ1-1; weak D call: TRBD1 (5 bases). V lost 1 base, J lost 1 base, and 10 bases lay in between. The CDR3 contains 14 residues. Germline CDR1 is DFQATT and CDR2 is SNEGSKA (reference sequence).

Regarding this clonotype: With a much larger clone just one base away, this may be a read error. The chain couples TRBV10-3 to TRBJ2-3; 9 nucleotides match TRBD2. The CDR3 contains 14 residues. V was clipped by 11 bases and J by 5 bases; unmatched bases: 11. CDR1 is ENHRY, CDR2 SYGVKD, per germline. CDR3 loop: CAVAGTSLRDTQYF. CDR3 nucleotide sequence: TGTGCCGTTGCCGGGACTAGCCTGAGAGATACGCAGTATTTT.

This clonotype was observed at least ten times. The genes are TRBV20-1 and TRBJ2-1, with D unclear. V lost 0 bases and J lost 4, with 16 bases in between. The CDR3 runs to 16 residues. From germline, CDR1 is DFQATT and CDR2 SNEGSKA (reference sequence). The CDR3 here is CSARDRNPFSYNEQFF. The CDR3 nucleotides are TGCAGTGCTAGAGATAGGAACCCCTTCTCTTACAATGAGCAGTTCTTC.

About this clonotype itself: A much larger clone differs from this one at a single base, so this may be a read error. This chain's CDR3 is CASSYGPGPEQFF. CDR3 nucleotides: TGTGCCAGCAGTTACGGTCCCGGGCCTGAGCAGTTCTTC. J is TRBJ2-1 and V is TRBV6-6, with unresolved D. The CDR3 is 13 residues long. Trimming pared 2 bases from V and 9 bases from J, leaving 11 bases between. Germline V lookup: CDR1 MNHNY, CDR2 SVGAGI (reference sequence).